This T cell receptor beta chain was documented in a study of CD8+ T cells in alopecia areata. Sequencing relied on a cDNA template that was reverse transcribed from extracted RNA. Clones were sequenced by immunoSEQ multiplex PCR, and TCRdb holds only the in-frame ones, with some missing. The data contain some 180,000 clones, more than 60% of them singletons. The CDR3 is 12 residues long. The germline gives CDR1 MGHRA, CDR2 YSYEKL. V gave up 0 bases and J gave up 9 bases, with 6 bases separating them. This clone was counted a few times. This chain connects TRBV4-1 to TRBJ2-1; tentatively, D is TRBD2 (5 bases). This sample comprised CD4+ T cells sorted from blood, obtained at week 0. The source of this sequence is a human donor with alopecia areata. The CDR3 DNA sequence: TGCGCCAGCAGCCAAGAGGGAGCTGAGCAGTTCTTC. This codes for CASSQEGAEQFF.